This T cell receptor beta chain was profiled in a study of T cells in Graves' hyperthyroidism and ophthalmopathy. Authors of the study amplified TCR beta CDR3 regions from RNA transcripts. HTBI primers were used for first-round RT-PCR of the TCR CDR3. One entry per CDR3 protein, called by TCRdb with MiXCR from the multiplex PCR reads. Among about 400,000 distinct CDR3 sequences, roughly 15% were seen once, and the ten largest hold more than 4.5%. Trimming took 2 bases from V and 7 from J, leaving 8 bases between them. Germline CDR1 is GTSNPN and CDR2 is SVGIG (reference sequence). The CDR3 extends over 11 amino acids. This clonotype was seen repeatedly, ten times or more. The target antigen is unknown. Disease duration under 2 months; hyperthyroidism patients were aged 18 to 65. The PBMCs were taken from more than 8 ml of fresh peripheral blood. Study-level results: Ophthalmopathy was told apart from stable hyperthyroidism by a 13 V-J model. It was a median around seven months before onset that the model predicted ophthalmopathy.

The chain combines TRBV30 with TRBJ1-1; D ambiguous. This receptor was identified in a woman in her late teens or twenties with Graves' hyperthyroidism. Sample: blood. DNA for the CDR3: TGTGCCTGGAGTTTACGATATGAAGCTTTCTTT. Translating gives CAWSLRYEAFF.